Reported below is one TCR beta chain. No antigen is known for it. These data are taken from a study of cytomegalovirus exposure and HLA in healthy donors. Study results and caveats: Researchers reported in a later analysis that a missense DCLRE1C variant was tied to TCR beta V- and J-gene trimming. There were under 200 TCR beta chains listed as cytomegalovirus-associated. In a later analysis, at a false discovery rate of 0.05, roughly 16,000 TCR beta sequences matched HLA alleles.

PCR employed 60 Vbeta and 13 Jbeta primers. Per the study methods: As a later analysis found, there were 78 million or so unique TCR beta chains, of which roughly 11 million were shared. Produced via immunoSEQ multiplex PCR; TCRdb's table is partial and in-frame only. V, J and clone size were drawn from that table, and D and trimming were deduced from the DNA. The data hold approximately 150,000 clones, with less than 85% observed a single time. This clonotype originated in a man between 40 and 49 years old in good health and CMV-seronegative. The specimen was PBMCs.

The CDR3 region is CASSQARLESNNEQFF. The DNA of the CDR3 is TGCGCCAGCAGCCAAGCTCGTCTGGAGTCCAACAATGAGCAGTTCTTC. This rearrangement joins TRBV4-1 to TRBJ2-1; D is uncertain. Germline V gives CDR1 MGHRA, CDR2 YSYEKL. The CDR3 covers 16 residues. Trimming left V 1 base short and J 5 bases short, with 15 bases between.